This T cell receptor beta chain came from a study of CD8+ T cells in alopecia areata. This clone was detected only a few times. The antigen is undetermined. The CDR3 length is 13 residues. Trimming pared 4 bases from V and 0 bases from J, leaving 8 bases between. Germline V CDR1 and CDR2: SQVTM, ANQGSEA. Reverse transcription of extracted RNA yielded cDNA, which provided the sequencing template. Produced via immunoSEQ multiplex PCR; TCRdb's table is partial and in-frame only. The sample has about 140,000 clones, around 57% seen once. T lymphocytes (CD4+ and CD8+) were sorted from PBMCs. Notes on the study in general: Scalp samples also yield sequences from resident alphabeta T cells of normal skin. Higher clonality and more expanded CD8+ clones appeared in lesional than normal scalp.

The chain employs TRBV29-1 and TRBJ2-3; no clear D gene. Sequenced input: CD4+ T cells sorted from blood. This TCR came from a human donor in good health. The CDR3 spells CSVVGPSTDTQYF. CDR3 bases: TGCAGCGTTGTGGGTCCTAGCACAGATACGCAGTATTTT.